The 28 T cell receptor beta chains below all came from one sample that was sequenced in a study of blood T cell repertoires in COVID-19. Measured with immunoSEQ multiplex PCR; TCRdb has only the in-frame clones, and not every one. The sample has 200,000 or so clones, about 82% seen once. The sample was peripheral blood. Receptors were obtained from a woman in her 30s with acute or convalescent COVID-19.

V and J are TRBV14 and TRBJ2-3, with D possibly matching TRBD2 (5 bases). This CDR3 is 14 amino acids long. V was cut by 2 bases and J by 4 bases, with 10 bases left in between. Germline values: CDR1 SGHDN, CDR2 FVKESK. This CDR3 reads CASSQRGPSDTQYF. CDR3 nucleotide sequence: TGTGCCAGCAGCCAACGGGGTCCTTCAGATACGCAGTATTTT.

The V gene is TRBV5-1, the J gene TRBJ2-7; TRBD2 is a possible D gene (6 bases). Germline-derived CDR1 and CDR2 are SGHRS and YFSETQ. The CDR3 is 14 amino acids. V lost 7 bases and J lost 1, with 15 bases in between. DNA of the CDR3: TGCGCCAGCCGTACGGGACTTATTTCCTACGAGCAGTACTTC. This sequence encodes CASRTGLISYEQYF.

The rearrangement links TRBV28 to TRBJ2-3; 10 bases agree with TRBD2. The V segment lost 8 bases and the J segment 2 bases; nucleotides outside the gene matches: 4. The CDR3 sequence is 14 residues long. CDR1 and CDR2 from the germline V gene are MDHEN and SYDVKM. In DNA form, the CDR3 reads TGTGCCAGCTTAGCGGGGGGACCCACAGATACGCAGTATTTT. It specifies CASLAGGPTDTQYF.

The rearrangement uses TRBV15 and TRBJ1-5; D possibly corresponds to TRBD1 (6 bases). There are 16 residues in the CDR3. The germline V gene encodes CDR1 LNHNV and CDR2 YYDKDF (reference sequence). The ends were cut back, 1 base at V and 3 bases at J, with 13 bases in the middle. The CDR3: CATSRATRGYNQPQHF. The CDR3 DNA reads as TGTGCCACCAGCAGAGCAACCAGGGGTTACAATCAGCCCCAGCATTTT.

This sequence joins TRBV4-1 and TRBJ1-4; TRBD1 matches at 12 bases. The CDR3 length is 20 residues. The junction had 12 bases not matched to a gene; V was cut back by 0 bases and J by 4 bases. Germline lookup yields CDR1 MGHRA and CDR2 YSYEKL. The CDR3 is CASSQDYPRDRGRDNEKLFF. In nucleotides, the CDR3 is TGCGCCAGCAGCCAAGATTACCCCCGGGACAGGGGGCGTGATAATGAAAAACTGTTTTTT.

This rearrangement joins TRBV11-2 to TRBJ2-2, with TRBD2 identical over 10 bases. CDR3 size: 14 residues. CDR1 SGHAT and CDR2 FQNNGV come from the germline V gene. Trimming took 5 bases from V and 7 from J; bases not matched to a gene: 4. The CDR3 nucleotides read TGTGCCAGCAGCCCGGGACTAGCGTACGGGGAGCTGTTTTTT. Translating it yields CASSPGLAYGELFF. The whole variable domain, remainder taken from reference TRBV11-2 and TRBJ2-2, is EAGVAQSPRYKIIEKRQSVAFWCNPISGHATLYWYQQILGQGPKLLIQFQNNGVVDDSQLPKDRFSAERLKGVDSTLKIQPAKLEDSAVYLCASSPGLAYGELFFGEGSRLTVL.

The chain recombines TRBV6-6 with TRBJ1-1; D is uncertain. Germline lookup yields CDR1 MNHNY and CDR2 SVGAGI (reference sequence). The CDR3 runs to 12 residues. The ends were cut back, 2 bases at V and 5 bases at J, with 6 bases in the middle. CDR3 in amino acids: CASSYTGTEAFF. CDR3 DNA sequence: TGTGCCAGCAGTTACACGGGAACTGAAGCTTTCTTT.

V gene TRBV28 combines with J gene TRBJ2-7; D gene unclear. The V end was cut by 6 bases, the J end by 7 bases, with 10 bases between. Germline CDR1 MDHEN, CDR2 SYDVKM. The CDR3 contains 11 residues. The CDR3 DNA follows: TGTGCCAGCAGCTTTAGTCGGGAGCAGTACTTC. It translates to CASSFSREQYF.

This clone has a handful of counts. CDR3 region: CATSRDPILAGPYYEQYF. In DNA, the CDR3 is TGTGCCACCAGCAGAGATCCGATTTTGGCGGGACCCTACTACGAGCAGTACTTC. The chain couples TRBV15 to TRBJ2-7; the D gene is possibly TRBD2 (6 bases). Per the germline V gene, CDR1 is LNHNV and CDR2 is YYDKDF (reference sequence). V lost 0 bases and J lost 3, with 21 bases in between. This CDR3 is 18 amino acids long.

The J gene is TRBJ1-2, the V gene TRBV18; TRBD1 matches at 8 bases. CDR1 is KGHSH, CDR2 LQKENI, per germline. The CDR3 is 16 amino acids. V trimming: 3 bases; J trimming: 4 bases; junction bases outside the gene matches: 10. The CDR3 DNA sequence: TGTGCCAGCTCACCGAACGGACAGGGTGGGACCTATGGCTACACCTTC. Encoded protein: CASSPNGQGGTYGYTF. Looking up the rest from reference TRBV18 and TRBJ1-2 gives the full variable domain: NAGVMQNPRHLVRRRGQEARLRCSPMKGHSHVYWYRQLPEEGLKFMVYLQKENIIDESGMPKERFSAEFPKEGPSILRIQQVVRGDSAAYFCASSPNGQGGTYGYTFGSGTRLTVV.

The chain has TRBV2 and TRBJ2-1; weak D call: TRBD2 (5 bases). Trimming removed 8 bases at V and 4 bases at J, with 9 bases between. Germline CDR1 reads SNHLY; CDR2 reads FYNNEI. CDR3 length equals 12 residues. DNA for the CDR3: TGTGCCAGCCAGGAGGATTACAATGAGCAGTTCTTC. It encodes CASQEDYNEQFF.

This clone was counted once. This CDR3 reads CASRTGTSVHEQYF. For the CDR3, the DNA is TGCGCCAGCAGGACAGGGACTAGTGTCCACGAGCAGTACTTC. V gene TRBV5-1 combines with J gene TRBJ2-7, with D possibly being TRBD2 (8 bases). CDR1 is SGHRS, CDR2 YFSETQ, per germline. The V gene lost 5 bases and the J gene lost 5 bases, with 17 bases spanning the gap. The CDR3 length is 14 residues.

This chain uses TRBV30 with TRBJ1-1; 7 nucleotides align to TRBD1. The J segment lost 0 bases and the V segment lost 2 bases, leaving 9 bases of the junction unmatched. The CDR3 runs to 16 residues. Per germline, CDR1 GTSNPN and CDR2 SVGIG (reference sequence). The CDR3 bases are TGTGCCTGGAGTACGGGACAGCTAATCTTGAACACTGAAGCTTTCTTT. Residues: CAWSTGQLILNTEAFF.

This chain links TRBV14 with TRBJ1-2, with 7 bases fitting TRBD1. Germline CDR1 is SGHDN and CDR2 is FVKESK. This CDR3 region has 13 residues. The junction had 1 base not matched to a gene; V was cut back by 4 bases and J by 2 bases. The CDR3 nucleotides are TGTGCCAGCAGCCGGGGACAGAACTATGGCTACACCTTC. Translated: CASSRGQNYGYTF.

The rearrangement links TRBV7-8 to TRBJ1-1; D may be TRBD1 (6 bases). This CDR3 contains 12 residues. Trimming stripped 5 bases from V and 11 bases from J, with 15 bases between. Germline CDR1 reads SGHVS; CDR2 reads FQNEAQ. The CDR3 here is CASSQDGGLAFF. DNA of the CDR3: TGTGCCAGCAGCCAAGACGGGGGGCTTGCTTTCTTT.

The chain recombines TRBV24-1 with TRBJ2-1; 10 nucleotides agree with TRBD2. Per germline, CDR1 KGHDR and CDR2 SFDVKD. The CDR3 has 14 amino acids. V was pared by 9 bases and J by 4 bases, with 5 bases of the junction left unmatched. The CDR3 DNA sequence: TGTGCCACCTCTGAGCGGGAGGGTTACAATGAGCAGTTCTTC. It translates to CATSEREGYNEQFF.

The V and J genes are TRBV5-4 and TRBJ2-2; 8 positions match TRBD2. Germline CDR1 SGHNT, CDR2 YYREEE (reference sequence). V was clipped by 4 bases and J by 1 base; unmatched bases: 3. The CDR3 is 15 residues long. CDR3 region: CASSVGTRNTGELFF. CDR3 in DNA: TGTGCCAGCAGCGTCGGGACTAGGAACACCGGGGAGCTGTTTTTT.

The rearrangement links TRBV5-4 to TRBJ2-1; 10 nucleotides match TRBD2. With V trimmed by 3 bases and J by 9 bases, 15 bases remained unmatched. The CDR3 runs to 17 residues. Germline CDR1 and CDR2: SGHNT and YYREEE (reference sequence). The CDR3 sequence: CASSSPFRLAGEGEQFF. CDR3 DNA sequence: TGTGCCAGCAGCTCGCCGTTTAGGCTAGCGGGAGAGGGTGAGCAGTTCTTC. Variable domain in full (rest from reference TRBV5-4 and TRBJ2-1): ETGVTQSPTHLIKTRGQQVTLRCSSQSGHNTVSWYQQALGQGPQFIFQYYREEENGRGNFPPRFSGLQFPNYSSELNVNALELDDSALYLCASSSPFRLAGEGEQFFGPGTRLTVL.

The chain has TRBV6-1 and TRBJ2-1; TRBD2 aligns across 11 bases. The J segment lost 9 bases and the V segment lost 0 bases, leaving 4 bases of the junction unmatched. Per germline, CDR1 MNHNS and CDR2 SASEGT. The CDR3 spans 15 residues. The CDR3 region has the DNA TGTGCCAGCAGTGAAGCAATAGCGGGAGGGAGTGAGCAGTTCTTC. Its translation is CASSEAIAGGSEQFF.

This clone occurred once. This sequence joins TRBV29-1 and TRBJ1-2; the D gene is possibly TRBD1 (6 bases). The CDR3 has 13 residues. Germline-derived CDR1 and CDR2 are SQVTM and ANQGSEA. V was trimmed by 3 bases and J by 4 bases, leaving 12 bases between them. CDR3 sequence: CSVDVDRSYGYTF. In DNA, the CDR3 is TGCAGCGTTGACGTGGACAGAAGCTATGGCTACACCTTC.

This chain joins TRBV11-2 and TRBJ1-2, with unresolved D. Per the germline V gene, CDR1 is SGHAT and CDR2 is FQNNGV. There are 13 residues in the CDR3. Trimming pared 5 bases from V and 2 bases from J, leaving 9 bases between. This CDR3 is CASSALQNYGYTF. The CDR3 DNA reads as TGTGCCAGCAGCGCTTTACAGAACTATGGCTACACCTTC.

The CDR3 is CASSFTGVSGNTIYF. CDR3 in DNA: TGTGCCAGCAGCTTTACAGGGGTCTCTGGAAACACCATATATTTT. The chain joins TRBV9 to TRBJ1-3; 7 nucleotides align to TRBD1. Germline-derived CDR1 and CDR2 are SGDLS and YYNGEE. With V trimmed by 4 bases and J by 0 bases, 4 bases remained unmatched. The CDR3 covers 15 residues.

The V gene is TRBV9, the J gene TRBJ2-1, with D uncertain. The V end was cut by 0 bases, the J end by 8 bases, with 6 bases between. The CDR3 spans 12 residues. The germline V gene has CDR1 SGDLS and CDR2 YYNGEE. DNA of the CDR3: TGTGCCAGCAGCGTAGCGTTTGATGAGCAGTTCTTC. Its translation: CASSVAFDEQFF.

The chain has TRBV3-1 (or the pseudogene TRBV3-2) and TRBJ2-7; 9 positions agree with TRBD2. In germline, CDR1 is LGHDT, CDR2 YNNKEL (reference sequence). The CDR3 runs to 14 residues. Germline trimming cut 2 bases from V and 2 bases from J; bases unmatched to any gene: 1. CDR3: CASSQLAGPYEQYF. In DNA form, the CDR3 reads TGTGCCAGCAGCCAACTAGCGGGGCCCTACGAGCAGTACTTC.

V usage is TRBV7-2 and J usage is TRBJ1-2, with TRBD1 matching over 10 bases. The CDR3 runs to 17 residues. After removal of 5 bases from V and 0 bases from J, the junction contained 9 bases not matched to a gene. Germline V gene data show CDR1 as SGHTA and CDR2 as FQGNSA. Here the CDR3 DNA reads TGTGCCAGCAGCGGGAGGGACAGGGGTAGTTCTAACTATGGCTACACCTTC. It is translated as CASSGRDRGSSNYGYTF.

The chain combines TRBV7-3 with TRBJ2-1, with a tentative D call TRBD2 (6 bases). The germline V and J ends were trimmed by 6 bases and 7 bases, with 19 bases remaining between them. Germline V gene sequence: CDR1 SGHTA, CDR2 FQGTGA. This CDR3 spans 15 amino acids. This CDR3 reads CASRSLALDMNEQFF. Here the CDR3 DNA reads TGTGCCAGCAGATCACTAGCATTGGATATGAATGAGCAGTTCTTC.

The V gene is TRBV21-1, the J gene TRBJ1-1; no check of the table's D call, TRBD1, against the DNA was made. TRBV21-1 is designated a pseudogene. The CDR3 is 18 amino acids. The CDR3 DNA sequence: TGTGCCAGCAGCATCCCAACCGGGACAGGTCCTTGGGGGACTGAAGCTTTCTTT. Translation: CASSIPTGTGPWGTEAFF.

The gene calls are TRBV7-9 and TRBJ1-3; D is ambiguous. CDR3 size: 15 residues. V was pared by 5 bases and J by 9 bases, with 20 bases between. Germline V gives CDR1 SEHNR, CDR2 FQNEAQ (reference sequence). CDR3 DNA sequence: TGTGCCAGCAGCCCACTAAGAGGGTTGGTTGCCACCATATATTTT. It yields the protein CASSPLRGLVATIYF. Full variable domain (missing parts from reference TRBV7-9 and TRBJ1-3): DTGVSQNPRHKITKRGQNVTFRCDPISEHNRLYWYRQTLGQGPEFLTYFQNEAQLEKSRLLSDRFSAERPKGSFSTLEIQRTEQGDSAMYLCASSPLRGLVATIYFGEGSWLTVV.